This entry lists 13 T cell receptor beta chains sequenced from one sample in a study of cytomegalovirus exposure and HLA in healthy donors. PCR involved 60 Vbeta and 13 Jbeta primers. Some clones are missing from TCRdb's copy, which holds only in-frame ones; the method was immunoSEQ multiplex PCR. The sample has some 120,000 clones, about three quarters seen once. Sequencing input: PBMCs. The receptors shown here come from a woman between 40 and 50 years old in good health and CMV-seropositive.

The sample holds a few counts of this clone. This chain links TRBV6-5 with TRBJ1-1, with 9 positions matching TRBD1. Germline assignment: CDR1 MNHEY and CDR2 SVGAGI. This CDR3 is 15 amino acids long. With V trimmed by 6 bases and J by 4 bases, 9 bases remained unmatched. The CDR3 region is CASRRDRAKGTEAFF. CDR3 nucleotides: TGTGCCAGCAGACGGGACAGGGCGAAGGGCACTGAAGCTTTCTTT.

The gene calls are TRBV6-6 and TRBJ2-1; 7 positions agree with TRBD1. V trimming: 0 bases; J trimming: 7 bases; junction bases outside the gene matches: 6. Germline values: CDR1 MNHNY, CDR2 SVGAGI (reference sequence). This CDR3 comprises 15 residues. The CDR3: CASSYSSQGFNEQFF. CDR3 nucleotides: TGTGCCAGCAGTTACTCGTCACAGGGGTTTAATGAGCAGTTCTTC.

This clone was detected only once. The chain couples TRBV5-1 to TRBJ2-3, with 7 positions matching TRBD1. The CDR3 length is 17 residues. V dropped 4 bases and J dropped 6; count of bases not matched to a gene: 17. Germline lookup yields CDR1 SGHRS and CDR2 YFSETQ. The CDR3 bases are TGCGCCAGCAGCGGCACAGGGGCCACTCAGATGGGGGATACGCAGTATTTT. Translation: CASSGTGATQMGDTQYF.

This clone has a handful of counts. The same CDR3 can be traced to other DNA sequences in this sample. This chain connects TRBV2 to TRBJ2-5; 7 bases are a match to TRBD1. Germline V gene lookup returns CDR1 SNHLY and CDR2 FYNNEI. This CDR3 is 13 amino acids long. J was trimmed by 3 bases and V by 6 bases; bases with no gene match: 4. The CDR3 DNA reads as TGTGCCAGCAGCCGGGACAGAGAAGAGACCCAGTACTTC. This translates into CASSRDREETQYF.

V and J are TRBV11-2 and TRBJ1-1, with TRBD1 identical over 8 bases. V lost 4 bases, J lost 5 bases, and 9 bases stayed unmatched. The CDR3 has 15 residues. The V gene's germline CDR1 is SGHAT and CDR2 FQNNGV. The CDR3 spells CASSSRTGRETEAFF. CDR3 coding DNA: TGTGCCAGCAGCTCCCGGACAGGGCGGGAGACTGAAGCTTTCTTT.

The chain is built from TRBV18 and TRBJ2-7; a weak D match, TRBD2 (6 bases). Germline V gene data show CDR1 as KGHSH and CDR2 as LQKENI. The CDR3 is 17 amino acids. V was cut by 6 bases and J by 6 bases, with 27 bases left in between. CDR3 nucleotide sequence: TGTGCCAGCTCTCCATCCTCTATAGGCTTGGGAGGTAGCGAGCAGTACTTC. This sequence encodes CASSPSSIGLGGSEQYF.

The chain recombines TRBV5-4 with TRBJ1-1; 9 positions match TRBD1. CDR1 and CDR2 (germline): SGHNT, YYREEE (reference sequence). The CDR3 length is 15 residues. V trimming: 4 bases; J trimming: 6 bases; junction bases outside the gene matches: 10. The CDR3 region is CASSQLTGGRAEAFF. Here the CDR3 DNA reads TGTGCCAGCAGCCAATTGACAGGGGGGAGAGCTGAAGCTTTCTTT.

V and J are TRBV19 and TRBJ1-1; D remains ambiguous. V was clipped by 7 bases and J by 1 base, with 13 bases between them. CDR1 is LNHDA and CDR2 is SQIVND in the germline V gene (reference sequence). The CDR3 is 14 residues long. CDR3 residues: CASTPTRENTEAFF. The CDR3 DNA reads TGTGCCAGTACCCCAACGAGGGAGAACACTGAAGCTTTCTTT. Together with reference TRBV19 and TRBJ1-1, the CDR3 gives the full variable domain: DGGITQSPKYLFRKEGQNVTLSCEQNLNHDAMYWYRQDPGQGLRLIYYSQIVNDFQKGDIAEGYSVSREKKESFPLTVTSAQKNPTAFYLCASTPTRENTEAFFGQGTRLTVV.

This sequence joins TRBV6-5 and TRBJ2-5; TRBD1 matches at 8 bases. CDR3 size: 14 residues. V lost 0 bases, J lost 11 bases, and 8 bases stayed unmatched. Germline values: CDR1 MNHEY, CDR2 SVGAGI. CDR3 nucleotide sequence: TGTGCCAGCAGTTACTCGACAGGGGCGGGTGAGCAGTACTTC. Its protein product is CASSYSTGAGEQYF.

This chain joins TRBV5-4 and TRBJ2-3; 13 nucleotides align to TRBD2. The CDR3 has 17 residues. Germline V lookup: CDR1 SGHNT, CDR2 YYREEE (reference sequence). V lost 4 bases and J lost 9; bases outside the gene matches: 14. The CDR3 sequence: CASSPGLAGYGVNTQYF. Written as DNA, the CDR3 is TGTGCCAGCAGCCCGGGACTAGCGGGGTACGGGGTGAACACGCAGTATTTT.

This clone occurred a few times. The chain is built from TRBV25-1 and TRBJ1-1; the D is unclear. Germline CDR1 is MGHDK and CDR2 is SYGVNS. With 0 bases removed from V and 3 bases from J, the gap between germline ends came to 8 bases. The CDR3 extends over 14 amino acids. This chain's CDR3 is CASSEYSQDTEAFF. CDR3 nucleotides: TGTGCCAGCAGTGAATATAGTCAGGACACTGAAGCTTTCTTT.

V gene TRBV19 combines with J gene TRBJ2-7; 9 bases are a match to TRBD1. From germline, CDR1 is LNHDA and CDR2 SQIVND (reference sequence). With V trimmed by 7 bases and J by 9 bases, 10 bases remained unmatched. The CDR3 runs to 13 residues. The CDR3 coding sequence is TGTGCCAGTAAAGACAGGGGGACCCTAAGGCAGTACTTC. This gives the protein CASKDRGTLRQYF.

The chain is built from TRBV12-5 and TRBJ1-6; 8 bases agree with TRBD1. The CDR3 length is 16 residues. Germline assignment: CDR1 LGHNT and CDR2 FRNRAP. V lost 3 bases and J lost 9; bases outside the gene matches: 10. CDR3 nucleotide sequence: TGTGCTAGTGGTTTTCTCAGGGGGCTGGTGATTTCACCCCTCCACTTT. Translation: CASGFLRGLVISPLHF.